This TCR beta chain was sequenced during a study of CD8+ T cells in alopecia areata. Germline CDR1 reads SGHRS; CDR2 reads YFSETQ. Trimming took off 4 bases at V and 4 bases at J, with 15 bases between the two ends. The CDR3 totals 15 residues. In the case of this clone: This CDR3 is also generated by other DNA sequences in the sample.

Investigators isolated RNA and reverse transcribed it into cDNA to act as the sequencing template. Here immunoSEQ multiplex PCR was the method, and the copy in TCRdb shows in-frame clones only, minus some. The sample comprises some 180,000 clones, around 63% of which are singletons, and about 1.5% rests with the top ten. The sample in question was CD4+ T cells sorted from blood, obtained at week 0. The V call is TRBV5-1, the J call TRBJ2-1; tentative D call: TRBD1 (5 bases). The TCR comes from a human donor with alopecia areata. CDR3 loop: CASSAQVSSYNEQFF. Written as DNA, the CDR3 is TGCGCCAGCAGCGCACAGGTGAGCTCATACAATGAGCAGTTCTTC.